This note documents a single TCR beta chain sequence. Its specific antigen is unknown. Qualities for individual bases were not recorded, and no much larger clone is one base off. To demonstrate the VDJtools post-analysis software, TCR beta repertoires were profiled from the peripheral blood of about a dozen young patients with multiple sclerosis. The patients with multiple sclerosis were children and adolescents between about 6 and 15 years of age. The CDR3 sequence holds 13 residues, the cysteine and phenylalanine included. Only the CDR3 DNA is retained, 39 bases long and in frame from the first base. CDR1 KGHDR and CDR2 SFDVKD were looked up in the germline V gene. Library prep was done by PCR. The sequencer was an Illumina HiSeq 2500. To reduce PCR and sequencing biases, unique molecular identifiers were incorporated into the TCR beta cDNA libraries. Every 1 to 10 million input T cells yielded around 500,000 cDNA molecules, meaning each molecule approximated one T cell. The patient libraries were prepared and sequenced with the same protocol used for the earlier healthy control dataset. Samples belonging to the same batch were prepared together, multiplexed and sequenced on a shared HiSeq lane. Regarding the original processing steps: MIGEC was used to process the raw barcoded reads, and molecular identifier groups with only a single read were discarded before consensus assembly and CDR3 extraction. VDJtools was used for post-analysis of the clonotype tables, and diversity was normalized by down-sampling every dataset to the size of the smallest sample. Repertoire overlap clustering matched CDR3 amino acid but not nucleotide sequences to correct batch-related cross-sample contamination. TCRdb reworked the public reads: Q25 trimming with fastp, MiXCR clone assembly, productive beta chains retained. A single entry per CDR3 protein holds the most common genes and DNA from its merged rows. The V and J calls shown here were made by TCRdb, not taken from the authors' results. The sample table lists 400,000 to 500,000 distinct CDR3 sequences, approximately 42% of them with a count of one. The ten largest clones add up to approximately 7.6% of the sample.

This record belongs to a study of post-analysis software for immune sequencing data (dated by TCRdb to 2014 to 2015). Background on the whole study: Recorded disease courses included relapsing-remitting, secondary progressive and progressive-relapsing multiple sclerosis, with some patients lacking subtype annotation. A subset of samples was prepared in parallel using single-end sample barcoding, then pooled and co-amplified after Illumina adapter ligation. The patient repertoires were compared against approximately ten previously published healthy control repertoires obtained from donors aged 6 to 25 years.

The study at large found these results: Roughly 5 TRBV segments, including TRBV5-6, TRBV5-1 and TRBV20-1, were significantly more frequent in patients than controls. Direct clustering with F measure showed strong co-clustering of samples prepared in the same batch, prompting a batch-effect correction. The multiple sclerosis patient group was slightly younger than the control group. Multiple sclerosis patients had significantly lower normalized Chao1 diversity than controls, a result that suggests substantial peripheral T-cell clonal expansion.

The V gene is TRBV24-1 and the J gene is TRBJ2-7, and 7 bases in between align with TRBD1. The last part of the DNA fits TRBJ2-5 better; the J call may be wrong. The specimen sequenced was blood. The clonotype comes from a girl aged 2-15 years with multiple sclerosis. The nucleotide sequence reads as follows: TGTGCCACCAGTGATTCAGGGGGAGAGACCCAGTACTTC. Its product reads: CATSDSGGETQYF.